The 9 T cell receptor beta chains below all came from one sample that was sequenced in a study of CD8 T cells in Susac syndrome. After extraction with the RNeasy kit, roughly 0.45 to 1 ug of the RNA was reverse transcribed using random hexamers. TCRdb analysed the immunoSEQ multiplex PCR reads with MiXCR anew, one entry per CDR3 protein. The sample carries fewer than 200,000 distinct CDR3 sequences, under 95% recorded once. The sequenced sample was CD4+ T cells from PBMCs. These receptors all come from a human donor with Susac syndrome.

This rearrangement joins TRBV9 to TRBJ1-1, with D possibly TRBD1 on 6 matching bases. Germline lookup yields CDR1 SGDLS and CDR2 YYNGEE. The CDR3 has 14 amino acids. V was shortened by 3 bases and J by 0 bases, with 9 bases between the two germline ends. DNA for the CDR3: TGTGCCAGCAGCGGCGGGGGCATGAACACTGAAGCTTTCTTT. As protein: CASSGGGMNTEAFF.

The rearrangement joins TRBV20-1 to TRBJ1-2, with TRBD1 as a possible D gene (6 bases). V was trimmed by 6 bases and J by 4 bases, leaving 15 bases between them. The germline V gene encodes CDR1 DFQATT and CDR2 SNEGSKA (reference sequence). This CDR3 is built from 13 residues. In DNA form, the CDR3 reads TGCAGTGCCGTACAGACAGGTGGCTATGGCTACACCTTC. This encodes CSAVQTGGYGYTF.

The CDR3, as DNA: TGCAGTGCCGATCCAGGGAATACGCAGTATTTT. This codes for CSADPGNTQYF. The V call is TRBV20-1, the J call TRBJ2-3; a weak D match, TRBD1 (5 bases). This CDR3 spans 11 amino acids. The germline gives CDR1 DFQATT, CDR2 SNEGSKA (reference sequence). V was cut by 6 bases and J by 7 bases, with 11 bases left in between.

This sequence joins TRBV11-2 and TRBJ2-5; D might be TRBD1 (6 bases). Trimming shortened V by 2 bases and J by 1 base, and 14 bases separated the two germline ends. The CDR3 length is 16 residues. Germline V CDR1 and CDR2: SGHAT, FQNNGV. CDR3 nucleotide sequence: TGTGCCAGCAGCTTAAATGGGGGCTTTAGCCAAGAGACCCAGTACTTC. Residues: CASSLNGGFSQETQYF. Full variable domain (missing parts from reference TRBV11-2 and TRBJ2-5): EAGVAQSPRYKIIEKRQSVAFWCNPISGHATLYWYQQILGQGPKLLIQFQNNGVVDDSQLPKDRFSAERLKGVDSTLKIQPAKLEDSAVYLCASSLNGGFSQETQYFGPGTRLLVL.

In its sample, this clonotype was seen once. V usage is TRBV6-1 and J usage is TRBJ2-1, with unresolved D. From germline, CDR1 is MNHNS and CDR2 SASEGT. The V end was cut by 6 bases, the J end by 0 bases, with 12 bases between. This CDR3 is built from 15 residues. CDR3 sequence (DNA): TGTGCCAGCAGCGTCCAGGAGAGCTCCTACAATGAGCAGTTCTTC. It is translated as CASSVQESSYNEQFF.

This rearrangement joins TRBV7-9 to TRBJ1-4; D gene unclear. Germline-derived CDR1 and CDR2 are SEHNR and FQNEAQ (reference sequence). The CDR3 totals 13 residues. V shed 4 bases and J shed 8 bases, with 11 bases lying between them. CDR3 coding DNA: TGTGCCAGCAGCTCCAGCCGATGGGAAAAACTGTTTTTT. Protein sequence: CASSSSRWEKLFF. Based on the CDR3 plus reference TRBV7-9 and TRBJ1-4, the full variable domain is DTGVSQNPRHKITKRGQNVTFRCDPISEHNRLYWYRQTLGQGPEFLTYFQNEAQLEKSRLLSDRFSAERPKGSFSTLEIQRTEQGDSAMYLCASSSSRWEKLFFGSGTQLSVL.

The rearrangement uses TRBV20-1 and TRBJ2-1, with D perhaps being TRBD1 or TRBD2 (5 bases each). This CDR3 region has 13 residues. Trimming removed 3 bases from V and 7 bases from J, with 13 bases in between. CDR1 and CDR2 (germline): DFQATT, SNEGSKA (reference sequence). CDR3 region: CSASPGPDNEQFF. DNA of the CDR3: TGCAGTGCTAGCCCGGGACCGGATAATGAGCAGTTCTTC.

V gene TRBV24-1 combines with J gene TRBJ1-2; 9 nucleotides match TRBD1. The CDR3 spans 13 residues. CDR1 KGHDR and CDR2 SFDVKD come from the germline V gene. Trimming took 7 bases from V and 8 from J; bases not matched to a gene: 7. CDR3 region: CATSDDRGRGYTF. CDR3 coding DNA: TGTGCCACCAGCGACGACAGGGGGAGAGGCTACACCTTC.

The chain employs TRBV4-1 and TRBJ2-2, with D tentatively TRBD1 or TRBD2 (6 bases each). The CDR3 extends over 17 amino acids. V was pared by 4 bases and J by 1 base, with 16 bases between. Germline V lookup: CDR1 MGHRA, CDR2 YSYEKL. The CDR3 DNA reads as TGCGCCAGCAGCCCCGTTGCGGGACACTTGAACACCGGGGAGCTGTTTTTT. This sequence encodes CASSPVAGHLNTGELFF.